The present TCR beta chain was sequenced within a study of Ad26.COV2.S vaccination and SARS-CoV-2 variants (dated by TCRdb to about 2021). At the level of the whole study: Vaccine-arm donors were drawn from COV1001, a multicentre, randomized, double-blind, placebo-controlled phase I-IIa trial of Ad26.COV2.S in healthy adults. Ad26.COV2.S was given intramuscularly at 5x10^10 or 1x10^11 viral particles, as a single shot or as two shots 56 days apart. Sequencing of the TCRbeta repertoire served to evaluate the specificity and breadth of SARS-CoV-2-reactive T cell receptors following Ad26.COV2.S vaccination. The TCR-sequenced set comprised around 30 samples: some 20 Ad26.COV2.S vaccine recipients, 5 placebo recipients and 8 SARS-CoV-2 convalescent individuals. Participants in the trial were split at random into five groups of five each, receiving low-dose or high-dose Ad26.COV2.S once or twice, or else placebo on both occasions. Investigators did not know the trial group allocation while performing experiments and assessing outcomes.

The sample's treatment or condition, from its label and the paper: around 19 received Ad26.COV2.S at low or high dose, single or two shots; 5 received placebo; per-sample allocation not given. Repertoires of vaccine and placebo recipients were sequenced from samples collected on day 63 after the first injection. In Cohort 1b, fewer than 30 adults aged 18-55 years were enrolled at a single site in Boston, USA, between 29 July and 7 August 2020. Ad26.COV2.S consisted of a replication-incompetent adenovirus type 26 vector by which a prefusion-stabilized SARS-CoV-2 spike protein from the original Wuhan strain was expressed. Summary of the overall study and its limitations: Compared with placebo recipients, Ad26.COV2.S recipients showed higher spike-specific TCR breadth (P = 0.0014). Comparable non-spike TCR breadth was observed between vaccine and placebo recipients, consistent with only spike being contained in the vaccine. After vaccination, spike-specific CD8+ and CD4+ T cell responses were reported to show substantial breadth. Comparing responses between vaccine doses or regimens was not something the study was powered to do. The authors noted that the TCR breadth and depth analyses may have underestimated total T cell responses.

The immunoSEQ Assay was used to sequence TCRbeta CDR3 regions. After extraction, genomic DNA underwent amplification by bias-controlled multiplex PCR, followed by high-throughput sequencing. On the authors' methods: To quantify the absolute abundance of each unique TCRbeta CDR3 region, sequences were collapsed and filtered. T cell fraction was estimated by normalizing TCRbeta template counts to usable DNA, with usable DNA measured through amplification of reference genes found in all nucleated cells. Repertoire TCRs were annotated as SARS-CoV-2-specific by exact matching of V gene, CDR3 amino acid sequence and J gene to a known reactive TCR set. The reference SARS-CoV-2 TCR set was obtained from MIRA and was filtered for enrichment in COVID-19-positive ImmuneCODE repertoires, whereby public or cross-reactive TCRs were removed. Based on the MIRA antigens, annotated TCRs were further analysed at the level of specific ORF or position within ORF. Breadth was defined as the number of annotated unique rearrangements divided by the total number of unique productive rearrangements, and depth was defined as the summed frequency of the annotated unique rearrangements. Two-sided Wilcoxon rank-sum tests were applied when comparing TCR breadth between groups. As stored in TCRdb, this immuneACCESS dataset retains in-frame rearrangements with V and J assigned. A fraction of the clones does not appear; measured against another copy, unresolved V genes explain less than half of the discrepancy, and the remainder lacks a known reason. Clone size and the V and J calls come from that table; the DNA yielded D and trimming. The table for this sample lists hundreds of thousands of clones; around nine tenths of them were counted only once. In total, the top ten clones hold roughly 4.8% of the sample.

V is cut back by 0 bases and J by 5 bases, with 5 bases in the junction unmatched. The CDR3 goes from the cysteine to the phenylalanine over 14 residues. The read is trimmed to its CDR3 DNA, 42 bases read in frame from base 1. The germline V gene provides CDR1 SGHDT and CDR2 YYEEEE. A remark on this clone: Its recognized antigen is unknown. The record has no base qualities; no much larger clone is one base away.

The V gene is TRBV5-6 and the J gene is TRBJ2-7, and 7 junctional nucleotides match TRBD2. Material: peripheral blood, obtained in a trial of Ad26.COV2.S vaccine versus placebo. The sequence was obtained from a person between 18 and 65 years old who received the Ad26.COV2.S COVID-19 vaccine or a placebo. The CDR3 here reads CASSLDGGVNEQYF. The DNA sequence reads TGTGCCAGCAGCTTGGATGGGGGGGTGAACGAGCAGTACTTC.